This section outlines one T cell receptor (beta chain) sequence together with its context. The sample originates from a study of shared clonotypes between healthy human individuals. Across the whole study: Participating donors consisted of a couple of women and a few men aged 18 to 49. Donors had three CD4 naive, three CD4 memory, two CD8 naive and one CD8 memory plate apiece.

The authors divided CD4+ cells into CD45RA+ naive and CD45RA-negative memory subsets. The CDR3 covers 14 residues. V dropped 3 bases and J dropped 3; count of bases not matched to a gene: 1. Per the germline V gene, CDR1 is MGHRA and CDR2 is YSYEKL. The sorted-subset replicate PCRs were given around 0.2 ug DNA, which is 27,000 or so T cell genomes. The table came from immunoSEQ multiplex PCR; TCRdb's copy has only in-frame clones and leaves some out. The profile shows more than 2,000,000 clones, just over 90% of them singletons. V and J are TRBV4-1 and TRBJ1-4; 7 bases agree with TRBD1. Sequenced sample: naive CD4+ T cells from PBMCs. Stated subset: CD45RA+ positively selected. This TCR was recovered from a man younger than 35 in good health. Some clones in this sample may be carry-over from other donors' samples. The CDR3 nucleotides read TGCGCCAGCAGCCAGACAGGGTCTAATGAAAAACTGTTTTTT. Encoded protein: CASSQTGSNEKLFF.